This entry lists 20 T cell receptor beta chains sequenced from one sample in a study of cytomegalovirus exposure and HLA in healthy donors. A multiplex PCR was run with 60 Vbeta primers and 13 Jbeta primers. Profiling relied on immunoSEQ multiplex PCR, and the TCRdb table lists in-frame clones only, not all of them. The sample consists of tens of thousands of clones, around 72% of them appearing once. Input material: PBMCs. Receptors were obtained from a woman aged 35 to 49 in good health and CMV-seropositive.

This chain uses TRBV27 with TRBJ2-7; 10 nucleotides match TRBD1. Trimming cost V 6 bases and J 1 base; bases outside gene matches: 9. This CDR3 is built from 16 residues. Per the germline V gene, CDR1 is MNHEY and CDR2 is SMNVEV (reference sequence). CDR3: CASSLLGTGVSYEQYF. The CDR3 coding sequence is TGTGCCAGCAGCCTTCTAGGGACAGGGGTTTCCTACGAGCAGTACTTC.

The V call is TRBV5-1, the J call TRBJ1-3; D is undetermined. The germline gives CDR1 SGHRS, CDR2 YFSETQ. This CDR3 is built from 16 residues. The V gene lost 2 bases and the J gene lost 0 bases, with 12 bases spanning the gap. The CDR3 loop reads CASSFDQVSSGNTIYF. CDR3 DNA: TGCGCCAGCAGCTTCGACCAGGTCTCCTCTGGAAACACCATATATTTT.

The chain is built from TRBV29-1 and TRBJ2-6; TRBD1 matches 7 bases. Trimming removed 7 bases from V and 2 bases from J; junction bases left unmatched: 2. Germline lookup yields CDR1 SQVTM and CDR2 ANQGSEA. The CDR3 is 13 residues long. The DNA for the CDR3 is TGCAGCGCTGGGACAGCTGGGGCCAACGTCCTGACTTTC. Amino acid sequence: CSAGTAGANVLTF.

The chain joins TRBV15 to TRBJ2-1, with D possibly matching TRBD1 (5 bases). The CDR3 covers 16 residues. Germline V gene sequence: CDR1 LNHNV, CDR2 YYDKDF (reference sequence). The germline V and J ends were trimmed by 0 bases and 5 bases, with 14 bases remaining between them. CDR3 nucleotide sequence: TGTGCCACCAGCAGAGATGTGGTCAGGGTTAACAATGAGCAGTTCTTC. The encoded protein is CATSRDVVRVNNEQFF. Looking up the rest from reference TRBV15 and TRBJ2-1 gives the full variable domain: DAMVIQNPRYQVTQFGKPVTLSCSQTLNHNVMYWYQQKSSQAPKLLFHYYDKDFNNEADTPDNFQSRRPNTSFCFLDIRSPGLGDTAMYLCATSRDVVRVNNEQFFGPGTRLTVL.

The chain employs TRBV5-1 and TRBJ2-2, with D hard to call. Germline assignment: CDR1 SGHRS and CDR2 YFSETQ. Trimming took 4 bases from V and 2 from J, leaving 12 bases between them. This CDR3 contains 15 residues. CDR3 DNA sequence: TGCGCCAGCAGCGCACGCGGAATCAACACCGGGGAGCTGTTTTTT. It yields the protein CASSARGINTGELFF. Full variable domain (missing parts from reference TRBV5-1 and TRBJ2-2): KAGVTQTPRYLIKTRGQQVTLSCSPISGHRSVSWYQQTPGQGLQFLFEYFSETQRNKGNFPGRFSGRQFSNSRSEMNVSTLELGDSALYLCASSARGINTGELFFGEGSRLTVL.

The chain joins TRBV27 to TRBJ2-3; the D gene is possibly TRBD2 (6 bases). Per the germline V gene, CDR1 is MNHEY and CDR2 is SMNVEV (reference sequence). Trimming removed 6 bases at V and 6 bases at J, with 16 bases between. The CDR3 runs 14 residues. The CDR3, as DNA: TGTGCCAGCAGATCACTCCTTCGGGAGGATACGCAGTATTTT. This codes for CASRSLLREDTQYF.

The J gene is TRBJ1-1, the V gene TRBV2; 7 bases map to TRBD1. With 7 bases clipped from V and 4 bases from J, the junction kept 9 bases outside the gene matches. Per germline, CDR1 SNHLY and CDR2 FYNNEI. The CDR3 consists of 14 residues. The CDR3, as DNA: TGTGCCAGCATGGTCTACAGGGGAGGCACTGAAGCTTTCTTT. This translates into CASMVYRGGTEAFF. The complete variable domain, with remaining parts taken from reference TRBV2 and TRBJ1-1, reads EPEVTQTPSHQVTQMGQEVILRCVPISNHLYFYWYRQILGQKVEFLVSFYNNEISEKSEIFDDQFSVERPDGSNFTLKIRSTKLEDSAMYFCASMVYRGGTEAFFGQGTRLTVV.

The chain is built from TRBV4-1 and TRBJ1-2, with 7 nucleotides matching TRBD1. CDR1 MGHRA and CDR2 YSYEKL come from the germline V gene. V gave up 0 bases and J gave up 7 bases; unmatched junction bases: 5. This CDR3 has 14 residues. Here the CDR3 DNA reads TGCGCCAGCAGCCAAGATAGGAGACAGGGTGGCTACACCTTC. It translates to CASSQDRRQGGYTF.

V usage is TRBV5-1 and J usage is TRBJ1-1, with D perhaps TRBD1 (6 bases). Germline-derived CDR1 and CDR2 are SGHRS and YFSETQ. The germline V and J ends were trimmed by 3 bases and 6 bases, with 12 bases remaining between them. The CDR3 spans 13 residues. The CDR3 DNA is TGCGCCAGCAGCTGGGGGGGCGACTCTGAAGCTTTCTTT. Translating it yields CASSWGGDSEAFF.

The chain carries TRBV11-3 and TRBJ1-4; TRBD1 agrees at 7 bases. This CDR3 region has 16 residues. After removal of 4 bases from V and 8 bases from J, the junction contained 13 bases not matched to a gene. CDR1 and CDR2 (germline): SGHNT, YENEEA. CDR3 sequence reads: CASSYVQGRSWEKLFF. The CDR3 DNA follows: TGTGCCAGCAGCTACGTACAGGGGCGAAGTTGGGAAAAACTGTTTTTT.

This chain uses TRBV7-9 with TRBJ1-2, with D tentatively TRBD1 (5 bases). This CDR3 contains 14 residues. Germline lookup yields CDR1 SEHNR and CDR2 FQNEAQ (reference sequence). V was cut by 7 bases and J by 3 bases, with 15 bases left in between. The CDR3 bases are TGTGCCAGCACCTCCCGACAGCCCCACTATGGCTACACCTTC. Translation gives CASTSRQPHYGYTF.

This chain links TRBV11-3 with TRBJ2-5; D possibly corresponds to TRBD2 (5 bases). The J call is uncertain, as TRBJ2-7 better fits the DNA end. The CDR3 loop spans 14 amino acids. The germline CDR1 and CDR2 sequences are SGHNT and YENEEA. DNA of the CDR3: TGTGCCAGCAGCTTTAAGGGCGGGCTTAGCGAGCAGTACTTC. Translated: CASSFKGGLSEQYF.

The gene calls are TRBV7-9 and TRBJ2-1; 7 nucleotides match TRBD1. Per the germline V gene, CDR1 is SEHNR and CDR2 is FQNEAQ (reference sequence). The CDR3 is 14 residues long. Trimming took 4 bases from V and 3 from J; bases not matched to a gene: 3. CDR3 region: CASSSGQVYNEQFF. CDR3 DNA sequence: TGTGCCAGCAGCTCCGGACAGGTCTACAATGAGCAGTTCTTC.

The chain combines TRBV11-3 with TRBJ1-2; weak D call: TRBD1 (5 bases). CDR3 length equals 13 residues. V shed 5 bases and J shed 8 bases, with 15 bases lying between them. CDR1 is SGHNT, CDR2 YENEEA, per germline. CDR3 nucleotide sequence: TGTGCCAGCAGCCTGCCGGGCGCAGGGGGCTACACCTTC. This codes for CASSLPGAGGYTF.

CDR3 bases: TGTGCCAGCAGCGTTACTGATTACGAGCAGTACTTC. Its translation: CASSVTDYEQYF. This chain connects TRBV2 to TRBJ2-7; D unclear. The CDR3 runs to 12 residues. Germline CDR1 reads SNHLY; CDR2 reads FYNNEI. The V and J ends lost 6 bases and 4 bases respectively, with 10 bases between them.

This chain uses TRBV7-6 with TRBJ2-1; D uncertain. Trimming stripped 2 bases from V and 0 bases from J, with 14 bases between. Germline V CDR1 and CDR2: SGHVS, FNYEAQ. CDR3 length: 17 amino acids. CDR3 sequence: CASSLKPPGSSYNEQFF. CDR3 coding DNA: TGTGCCAGCAGCTTAAAACCCCCAGGTAGCTCCTACAATGAGCAGTTCTTC.

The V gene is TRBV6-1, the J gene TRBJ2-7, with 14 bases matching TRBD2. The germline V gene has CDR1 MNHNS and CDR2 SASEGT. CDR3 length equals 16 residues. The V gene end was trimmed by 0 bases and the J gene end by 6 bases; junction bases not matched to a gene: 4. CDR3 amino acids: CASSEALGLAGGEQYF. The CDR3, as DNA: TGTGCCAGCAGTGAAGCGTTAGGACTAGCGGGGGGCGAGCAGTACTTC.

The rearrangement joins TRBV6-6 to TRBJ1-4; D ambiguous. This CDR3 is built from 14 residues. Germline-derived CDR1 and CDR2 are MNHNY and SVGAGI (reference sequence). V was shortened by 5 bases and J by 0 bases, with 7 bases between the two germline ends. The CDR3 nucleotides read TGTGCCAGCAGTCGTTCCTCAACTAATGAAAAACTGTTTTTT. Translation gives CASSRSSTNEKLFF.

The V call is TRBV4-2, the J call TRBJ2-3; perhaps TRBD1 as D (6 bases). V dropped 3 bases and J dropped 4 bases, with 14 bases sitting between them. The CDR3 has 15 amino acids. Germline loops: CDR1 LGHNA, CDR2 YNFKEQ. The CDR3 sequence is CASSQAGVGADTQYF. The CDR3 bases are TGTGCCAGCAGCCAGGCAGGGGTGGGTGCAGATACGCAGTATTTT.

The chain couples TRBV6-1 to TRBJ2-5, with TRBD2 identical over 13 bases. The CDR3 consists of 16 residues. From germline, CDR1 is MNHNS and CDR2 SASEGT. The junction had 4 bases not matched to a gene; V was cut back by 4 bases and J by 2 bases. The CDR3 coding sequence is TGTGCCAGCAGTGTTCAACTAGCGGGGGGGCAAGAGACCCAGTACTTC. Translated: CASSVQLAGGQETQYF.